Below, 16 T cell receptor beta chains from the same sample are listed, as sequenced in a study of cytomegalovirus exposure and HLA in healthy donors. The repertoire was sequenced with immunoSEQ multiplex PCR; TCRdb's copy has only in-frame clones and lacks some. Of 55,000 to 75,000 clones listed, about 94% are singletons. Sequenced input: PBMCs. Every receptor here comes from a man in his late teens or twenties in good health and CMV-seropositive.

This chain connects TRBV5-1 to TRBJ2-7; no firm D call. The V end was cut by 0 bases, the J end by 2 bases, with 12 bases between. Germline assignment: CDR1 SGHRS and CDR2 YFSETQ. The CDR3 contains 15 residues. The CDR3 is CASSLDTQITYEQYF. The CDR3, as DNA: TGCGCCAGCAGCTTGGACACACAAATTACCTACGAGCAGTACTTC. Together with reference TRBV5-1 and TRBJ2-7, the CDR3 gives the full variable domain: KAGVTQTPRYLIKTRGQQVTLSCSPISGHRSVSWYQQTPGQGLQFLFEYFSETQRNKGNFPGRFSGRQFSNSRSEMNVSTLELGDSALYLCASSLDTQITYEQYFGPGTRLTVT.

The chain is built from TRBV9 and TRBJ2-1; the match to TRBD2 covers 10 bases. There are 16 residues in the CDR3. CDR1 SGDLS and CDR2 YYNGEE come from the germline V gene. V trimming: 5 bases; J trimming: 0 bases; junction bases outside the gene matches: 5. This CDR3 reads CASSEIAGGSYNEQFF. In DNA, the CDR3 is TGTGCCAGCAGTGAAATAGCGGGGGGCTCCTACAATGAGCAGTTCTTC.

The chain uses TRBV28 and TRBJ2-1; maybe TRBD1 (5 bases). The CDR3 consists of 15 residues. V lost 3 bases, J lost 7 bases, and 16 bases lay in between. Germline values: CDR1 MDHEN, CDR2 SYDVKM. CDR3 nucleotides: TGTGCCAGCAGTTTGCAAAGACAGAGGAAGAATGAGCAGTTCTTC. It is translated as CASSLQRQRKNEQFF.

The chain links TRBV19 to TRBJ1-2, with a possible D match to TRBD1 (6 bases). The CDR3 extends over 12 amino acids. Looked up from germline, CDR1 is LNHDA and CDR2 is SQIVND (reference sequence). V was trimmed by 1 base and J by 7 bases, leaving 7 bases between them. The CDR3 DNA is TGTGCCAGTAGTATAGGGGGGCCTGGCTACACCTTC. Translated, it gives CASSIGGPGYTF.

V usage is TRBV10-1 and J usage is TRBJ1-1, with D maybe TRBD1 (5 bases). The germline V gene has CDR1 WNHNN and CDR2 SYGVQD (reference sequence). Trimming pared 5 bases from V and 1 base from J, leaving 17 bases between. The CDR3 has 16 residues. The CDR3 loop is CASSLAQGHENTEAFF. DNA for the CDR3: TGCGCCAGCAGTCTCGCCCAAGGACACGAGAACACTGAAGCTTTCTTT.

This rearrangement joins TRBV5-1 to TRBJ2-3; D is undetermined. This CDR3 has 14 amino acids. The V gene lost 4 bases and the J gene lost 2 bases, with 11 bases spanning the gap. Looked up from germline, CDR1 is SGHRS and CDR2 is YFSETQ. The CDR3 protein is CASSPEDTTDTQYF. The CDR3 nucleotides read TGCGCCAGCAGCCCGGAAGACACCACAGATACGCAGTATTTT.

The CDR3 DNA follows: TGTGCCAGCAGCTTGAGGCTGAGGGCGGATAAAAATGAGCAGTTCTTC. Residues: CASSLRLRADKNEQFF. The chain couples TRBV5-8 to TRBJ2-1; D possibly corresponds to TRBD2 (5 bases). Germline assignment: CDR1 SGHTS and CDR2 YDEGEE. The V end was cut by 1 base, the J end by 7 bases, with 18 bases between. The CDR3 runs 16 residues.

This clone is a singleton in its sample. The chain joins TRBV5-1 to TRBJ2-7, with 10 bases that match TRBD2. The germline V gene encodes CDR1 SGHRS and CDR2 YFSETQ. With 0 bases clipped from V and 0 bases from J, the junction kept 6 bases outside the gene matches. The CDR3 runs to 17 residues. In DNA, the CDR3 is TGCGCCAGCAGCTTGGATCTAGCGGGGGTAAGCTCCTACGAGCAGTACTTC. As protein: CASSLDLAGVSSYEQYF.

The chain is built from TRBV6-1 and TRBJ1-6, with D perhaps TRBD1 (6 bases). V lost 2 bases to trimming and J lost 5 bases, with 10 bases between them. The germline V gene has CDR1 MNHNS and CDR2 SASEGT. This CDR3 is built from 15 residues. CDR3 sequence: CASSELTGNNSPLHF. The CDR3 DNA follows: TGTGCCAGCAGTGAATTGACAGGCAATAATTCACCCCTCCACTTT.

V is TRBV5-1 and J is TRBJ2-7; weak D call: TRBD2 (6 bases). The CDR3 is made up of 14 amino acids. V was shortened by 1 base and J by 6 bases, with 14 bases between the two germline ends. Germline V lookup: CDR1 SGHRS, CDR2 YFSETQ. CDR3 sequence reads: CASSLMGGNSEQYF. In DNA form, the CDR3 reads TGCGCCAGCAGCTTGATGGGGGGAAACTCCGAGCAGTACTTC.

This chain links TRBV13 with TRBJ1-4; TRBD1 aligns across 8 bases. The CDR3 length is 14 residues. V was clipped by 4 bases and J by 4 bases; unmatched bases: 2. Per the germline V gene, CDR1 is PRHDT and CDR2 is FYEKMQ (reference sequence). CDR3 DNA: TGTGCCAGCAGCTCGGGACAGGATAATGAAAAACTGTTTTTT. Translated: CASSSGQDNEKLFF.

For the CDR3, the DNA is TGTGCCATTGGGGGGATGCAGGGCTACACCTTC. This codes for CAIGGMQGYTF. V is TRBV10-3 and J is TRBJ1-2; maybe TRBD1 (5 bases). The CDR3 spans 11 residues. V lost 9 bases, J lost 8 bases, and 13 bases lay in between. Germline CDR1 reads ENHRY; CDR2 reads SYGVKD.

This chain joins TRBV5-1 and TRBJ1-4; maybe TRBD1 (6 bases). Germline V gives CDR1 SGHRS, CDR2 YFSETQ. Trimming removed 0 bases from V and 8 bases from J, with 11 bases in between. The CDR3 spans 14 residues. The CDR3 region is CASSLGGQGEKLFF. In nucleotides, the CDR3 is TGCGCCAGCAGCTTGGGGGGGCAGGGGGAAAAACTGTTTTTT.

This sequence joins TRBV27 and TRBJ1-2; 10 nucleotides align to TRBD1. Germline V lookup: CDR1 MNHEY, CDR2 SMNVEV (reference sequence). This CDR3 region has 18 residues. Germline trimming cut 0 bases from V and 2 bases from J; bases unmatched to any gene: 9. CDR3 DNA: TGTGCCAGCAGTTTATCTGCACCGGGACAGGGGTACAACTATGGCTACACCTTC. It is translated as CASSLSAPGQGYNYGYTF.

DNA for the CDR3: TGTGCCAGCAGTCGACTCGGGACCGGCAGGGGAGATACGCAGTATTTT. This sequence encodes CASSRLGTGRGDTQYF. The chain carries TRBV27 and TRBJ2-3, with a weak D call TRBD1 (6 bases). The germline V gene encodes CDR1 MNHEY and CDR2 SMNVEV (reference sequence). CDR3 length equals 16 residues. V lost 5 bases and J 5 bases, leaving 20 bases between the germline ends.

The CDR3, as DNA: TGCGCCAGCAGCCAAGATAAGTCAGGGGGGAACACTGAAGCTTTCTTT. As protein: CASSQDKSGGNTEAFF. V gene TRBV4-1 combines with J gene TRBJ1-1, with 7 bases aligning to TRBD1. V dropped 0 bases and J dropped 1; count of bases not matched to a gene: 5. This CDR3 has 16 amino acids. Germline CDR1 is MGHRA and CDR2 is YSYEKL.